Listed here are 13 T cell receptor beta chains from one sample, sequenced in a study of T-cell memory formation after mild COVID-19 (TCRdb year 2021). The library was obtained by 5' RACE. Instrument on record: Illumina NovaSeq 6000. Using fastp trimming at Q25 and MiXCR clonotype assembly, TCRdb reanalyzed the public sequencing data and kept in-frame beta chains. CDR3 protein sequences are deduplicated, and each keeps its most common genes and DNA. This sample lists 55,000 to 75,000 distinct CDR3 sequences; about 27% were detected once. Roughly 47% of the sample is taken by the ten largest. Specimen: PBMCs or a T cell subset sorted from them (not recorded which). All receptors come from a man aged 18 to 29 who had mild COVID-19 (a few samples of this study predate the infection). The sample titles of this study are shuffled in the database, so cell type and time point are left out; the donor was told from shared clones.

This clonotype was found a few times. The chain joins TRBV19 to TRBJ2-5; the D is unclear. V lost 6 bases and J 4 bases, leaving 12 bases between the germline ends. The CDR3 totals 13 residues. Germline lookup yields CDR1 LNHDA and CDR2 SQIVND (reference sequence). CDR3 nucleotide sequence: TGTGCCAGTAGGTCCGCTCTGGTAGAGACCCAGTACTTC. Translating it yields CASRSALVETQYF. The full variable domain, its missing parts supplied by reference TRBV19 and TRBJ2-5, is DGGITQSPKYLFRKEGQNVTLSCEQNLNHDAMYWYRQDPGQGLRLIYYSQIVNDFQKGDIAEGYSVSREKKESFPLTVTSAQKNPTAFYLCASRSALVETQYFGPGTRLLVL.

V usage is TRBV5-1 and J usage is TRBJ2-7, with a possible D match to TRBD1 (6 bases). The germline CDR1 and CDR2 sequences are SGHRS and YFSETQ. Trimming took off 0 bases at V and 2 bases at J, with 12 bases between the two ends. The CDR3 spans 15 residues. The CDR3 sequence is CASSLEVTGAYEQYF. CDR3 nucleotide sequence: TGCGCCAGCAGCTTGGAGGTGACAGGCGCCTACGAGCAGTACTTC.

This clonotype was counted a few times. Here the CDR3 DNA reads TGCAGCGTCACTAAGACAGGGGATCGAGAGACCCAGTACTTC. Its translation: CSVTKTGDRETQYF. The V gene is TRBV29-1, the J gene TRBJ2-5, with 8 bases identical to TRBD1. V shed 6 bases and J 4 bases; nucleotides not matched to a gene: 10. The CDR3 has 14 residues. Germline-derived CDR1 and CDR2 are SQVTM and ANQGSEA.

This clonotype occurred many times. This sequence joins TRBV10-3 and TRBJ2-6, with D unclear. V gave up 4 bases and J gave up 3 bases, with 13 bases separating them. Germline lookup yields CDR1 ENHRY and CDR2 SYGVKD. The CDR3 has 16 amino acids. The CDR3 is CAISGTKGLGANVLTF. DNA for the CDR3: TGTGCCATCAGTGGTACGAAAGGGCTTGGGGCCAACGTCCTGACTTTC.

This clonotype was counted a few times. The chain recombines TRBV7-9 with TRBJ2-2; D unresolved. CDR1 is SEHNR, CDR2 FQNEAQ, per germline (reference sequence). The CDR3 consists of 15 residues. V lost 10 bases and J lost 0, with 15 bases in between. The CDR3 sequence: CATPSGKANTGELFF. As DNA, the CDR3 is TGTGCCACACCCTCCGGCAAGGCGAACACCGGGGAGCTGTTTTTT.

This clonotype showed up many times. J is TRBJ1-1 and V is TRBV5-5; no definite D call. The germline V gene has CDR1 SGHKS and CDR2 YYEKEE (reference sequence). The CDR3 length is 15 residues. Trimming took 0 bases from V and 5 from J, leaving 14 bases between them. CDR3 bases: TGTGCCAGCAGCTTGGGGGCGCCCGGTGGTACTGAAGCTTTCTTT. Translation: CASSLGAPGGTEAFF.

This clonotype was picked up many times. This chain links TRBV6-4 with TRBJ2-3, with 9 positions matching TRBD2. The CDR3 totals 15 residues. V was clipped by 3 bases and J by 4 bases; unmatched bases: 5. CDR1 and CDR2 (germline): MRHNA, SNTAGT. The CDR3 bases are TGTGCCAGCAGTGAAGGCGGGGGGGCCGCAGATACGCAGTATTTT. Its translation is CASSEGGGAADTQYF.

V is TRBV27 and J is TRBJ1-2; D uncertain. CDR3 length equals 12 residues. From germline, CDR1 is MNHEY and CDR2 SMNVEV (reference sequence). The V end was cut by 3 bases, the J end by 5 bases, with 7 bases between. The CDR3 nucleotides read TGTGCCAGCAGTTTGGAGGGATATGGCTACACCTTC. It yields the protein CASSLEGYGYTF.

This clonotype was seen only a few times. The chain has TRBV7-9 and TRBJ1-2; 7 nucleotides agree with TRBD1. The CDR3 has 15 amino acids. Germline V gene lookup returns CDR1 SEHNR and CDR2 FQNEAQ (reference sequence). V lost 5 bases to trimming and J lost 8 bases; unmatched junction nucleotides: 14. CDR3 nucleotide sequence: TGTGCCAGCAGCCCTCGACAGGGAACGAAGGACGGCTACACCTTC. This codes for CASSPRQGTKDGYTF. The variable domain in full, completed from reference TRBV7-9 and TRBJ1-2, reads DTGVSQNPRHKITKRGQNVTFRCDPISEHNRLYWYRQTLGQGPEFLTYFQNEAQLEKSRLLSDRFSAERPKGSFSTLEIQRTEQGDSAMYLCASSPRQGTKDGYTFGSGTRLTVV.

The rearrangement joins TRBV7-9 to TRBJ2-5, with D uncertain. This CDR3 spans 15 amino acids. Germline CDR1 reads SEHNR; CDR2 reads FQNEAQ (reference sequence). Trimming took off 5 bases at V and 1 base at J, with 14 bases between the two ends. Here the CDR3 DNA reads TGTGCCAGCAGCCGGCCCGTGACCCTCCAAGAGACCCAGTACTTC. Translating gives CASSRPVTLQETQYF.

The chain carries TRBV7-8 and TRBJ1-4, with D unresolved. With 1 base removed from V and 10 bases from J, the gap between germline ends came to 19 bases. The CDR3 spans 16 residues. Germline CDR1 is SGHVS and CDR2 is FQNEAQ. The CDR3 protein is CASSLEVGGISGKLFF. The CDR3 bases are TGTGCCAGCAGCTTAGAAGTAGGCGGGATTTCTGGAAAACTGTTTTTT.

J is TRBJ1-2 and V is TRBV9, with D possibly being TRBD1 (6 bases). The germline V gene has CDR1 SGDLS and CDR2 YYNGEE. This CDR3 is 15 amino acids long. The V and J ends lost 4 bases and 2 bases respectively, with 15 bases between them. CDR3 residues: CASSSGGGGNYGYTF. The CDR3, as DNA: TGTGCCAGCAGCTCTGGAGGAGGGGGGAACTATGGCTACACCTTC. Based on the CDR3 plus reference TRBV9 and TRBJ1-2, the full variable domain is DSGVTQTPKHLITATGQRVTLRCSPRSGDLSVYWYQQSLDQGLQFLIQYYNGEERAKGNILERFSAQQFPDLHSELNLSSLELGDSALYFCASSSGGGGNYGYTFGSGTRLTVV.

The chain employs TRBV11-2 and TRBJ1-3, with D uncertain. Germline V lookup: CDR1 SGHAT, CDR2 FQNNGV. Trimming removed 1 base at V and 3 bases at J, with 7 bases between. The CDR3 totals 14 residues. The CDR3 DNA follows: TGTGCCAGCAGCTTAGGTACTAGTGGAAACACCATATATTTT. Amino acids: CASSLGTSGNTIYF.